This T cell receptor beta chain was documented in a study of cytomegalovirus exposure and HLA in healthy donors. Findings of the study overall: A later analysis associated around 17,000 TCR beta sequences with HLA alleles at a 0.05 false discovery rate. While the bulk of TCR sequences proved rare, some public TCRs turned up in many donors. Altogether, some 160 TCR beta chains were recorded as cytomegalovirus-associated. In a later analysis, CMV-associated beta chains were mostly HLA-associated, it appeared.

Germline V gene lookup returns CDR1 LNHDA and CDR2 SQIVND (reference sequence). CDR3 length equals 15 residues. V was pared by 5 bases and J by 5 bases, with 19 bases between. PCR employed 60 Vbeta and 13 Jbeta primers. This table comes from immunoSEQ multiplex PCR, and its TCRdb copy is limited to in-frame clones, with some not included. The table records some 170,000 clones, about 80% of them present only once. With respect to this clone: The target antigen is unknown.

The source of this sequence is a man aged 18-30 years in good health and CMV-seropositive. What was sequenced was PBMCs. The V gene is TRBV19, the J gene TRBJ2-7, with D possibly being TRBD2 (7 bases). The CDR3 here is CASSSSGGARNEQYF. The CDR3 nucleotides are TGTGCCAGTAGTTCTAGTGGGGGGGCCCGAAACGAGCAGTACTTC.